Listed here are 27 T cell receptor beta chains from one sample, sequenced in a study of tumor and adjacent non-tumor tissue in lung cancer. RNA was extracted from bulk tissue without any cell sorting. More than 3 cm separated this lung sample from the edge of the tumor. A modified ARM-PCR protocol with three rounds of nested PCR amplified TCRbeta. TCRdb re-analysed the multiplex PCR reads in MiXCR, keeping a single row per CDR3 protein. Of some 68,000 distinct CDR3 sequences listed, approximately 73% are singletons. Sequences were obtained from distant non-tumor lung tissue. All receptors come from a man in his sixties with non-small cell lung cancer.

Worth noting for this clonotype: Its ends do not fully match the called genes, so a read error is possible. This chain links TRBV20-1 with TRBJ2-3; D gene uncertain. The CDR3 is 12 residues long. In germline, CDR1 is DFQATT, CDR2 SNEGSKA (reference sequence). CDR3 residues: CCAEQGTDMQYF. DNA for the CDR3: TGCTGTGCGGAACAAGGCACAGATATGCAGTATTTT.

Comments on this clonotype: The junction shows a germline mismatch at one end, possibly a read error. The V and J genes are TRBV5-4 and TRBJ2-1, with TRBD2 matching 13 bases. Germline values: CDR1 SGHNT, CDR2 YYREEE (reference sequence). This CDR3 is 15 amino acids long. CDR3 protein: CDSSRLAGGHNEQFF. CDR3 bases: TGTGACAGCAGTCGACTAGCGGGAGGACACAATGAGCAGTTCTTC. Full variable domain (missing parts from reference TRBV5-4 and TRBJ2-1): ETGVTQSPTHLIKTRGQQVTLRCSSQSGHNTVSWYQQALGQGPQFIFQYYREEENGRGNFPPRFSGLQFPNYSSELNVNALELDDSALYLCDSSRLAGGHNEQFFGPGTRLTVL.

The chain combines TRBV6-1 with TRBJ2-3; no definite D call. V was shortened by 10 bases and J by 0 bases, with 14 bases between the two germline ends. CDR3 length equals 14 residues. From germline, CDR1 is MNHNS and CDR2 SASEGT. The CDR3 protein is CATSSDPSTDTQYF. The CDR3, as DNA: TGTGCCACCAGCTCAGACCCTAGCACAGATACGCAGTATTTT.

Turning to this clonotype: A much larger clone lies a single base off, so this may be a read error. The V gene is TRBV11-2, the J gene TRBJ1-2; a possible D gene is TRBD1 (6 bases). Germline loops: CDR1 SGHAT, CDR2 FQNNGV. This CDR3 contains 17 residues. The CDR3 here is CTSSLGGNWAGLTGYTF. CDR3 bases: TGTACCAGCAGCTTAGGGGGAAATTGGGCAGGACTGACGGGCTACACCTTC.

As regards this clonotype: The junction and the germline gene differ at one end; a read error may be behind it. The rearrangement links TRBV4-1 to TRBJ1-2; TRBD1 is a possible D gene (6 bases). Germline V CDR1 and CDR2: MGHRA, YSYEKL. This CDR3 contains 16 residues. CDR3 DNA: TGCGCCAGCAGCCAATATGTCGACAGGAGAGACTATGGCTACACTTTC. It yields the protein CASSQYVDRRDYGYTF.

On this clonotype itself: Being one base from a much bigger clone, this may be a read error. The chain joins TRBV30 to TRBJ2-7; 8 nucleotides agree with TRBD1. CDR3 size: 13 residues. The germline gives CDR1 GTSNPN, CDR2 SVGIG (reference sequence). CDR3 DNA sequence: TGTGCCTCGAGTGTGAGACAGGGGAACGAGCAGTACTTC. This encodes CASSVRQGNEQYF.

Concerning this clonotype itself: Given a much more abundant clone one base away, this may be a read error. The missing conserved phenylalanine or tryptophan at the end of this CDR3 makes a read error likely. CDR3 bases: TGTGCCAGCAGTGAAGAGGGACAGGGGGTCAATGAGCAGTTCTTA. Its protein product is CASSEEGQGVNEQFL. The rearrangement links TRBV2 to TRBJ2-1; 11 nucleotides line up with TRBD1. This CDR3 has 15 amino acids. With V trimmed by 1 base and J by 6 bases, 2 bases remained unmatched. The germline CDR1 and CDR2 sequences are SNHLY and FYNNEI.

At least ten counts were recorded for this clonotype. The chain has TRBV6-1 and TRBJ2-5; D ambiguous. The CDR3 extends over 15 amino acids. Germline V CDR1 and CDR2: MNHNS, SASEGT. Trimming left V 3 bases short and J 2 bases short, with 13 bases between. CDR3 sequence reads: CASSDGPASQETQYF. CDR3 nucleotide sequence: TGTGCCAGCAGTGACGGACCGGCGTCTCAAGAGACCCAGTACTTC.

A remark on this clonotype: An end of the junction differs from the germline gene, which may be a read error. The chain links TRBV5-4 to TRBJ1-1, with 7 bases identical to TRBD1. The CDR3 sequence is 14 residues long. Germline-derived CDR1 and CDR2 are SGHNT and YYREEE (reference sequence). The CDR3 DNA reads TGTGCCAGCAGCTCACAGGGGCGGGGAACTGAAGCATCCTTT. Its protein is CASSSQGRGTEASF.

With respect to this clonotype: The junction does not match germline at one end; this may be a read error. CDR3: CTSNKDRELFF. CDR3 DNA sequence: TGTACCAGCAATAAGGACCGGGAGCTGTTTTTT. The chain carries TRBV28 and TRBJ2-2; D gene unclear. CDR1 and CDR2 (germline): MDHEN, SYDVKM. The CDR3 is 11 amino acids.

On this clonotype: A junction boundary mismatches the germline segment, possibly from a read error. The genes are TRBV6-2 or TRBV6-3 and TRBJ2-1; D possibly matches TRBD1 or TRBD2 (5 bases each). This CDR3 spans 13 amino acids. CDR1 is MNHEY, CDR2 SVGEGT, per germline. CDR3 sequence reads: CASNIRGRDEQLF. CDR3 bases: TGTGCCAGCAACATCCGGGGCCGGGATGAGCAGCTCTTC.

Details on this clonotype: One end of the junction is discordant with germline, which a read error may explain. V is TRBV6-1 and J is TRBJ1-4; TRBD1 might be the D (6 bases). Germline CDR1 and CDR2: MNHNS and SASEGT. The CDR3 runs to 15 residues. The CDR3 loop reads CVSSEGGVVNEKLFF. The CDR3 DNA sequence: TGTGTCAGCAGTGAAGGGGGGGTAGTAAATGAAAAACTGTTTTTT.

This chain connects TRBV6-2 or TRBV6-3 to TRBJ2-1, with D unresolved. Germline V CDR1 and CDR2: MNHEY, SVGEGT. Deletions cut 3 bases from V and 9 bases from J, with 24 bases between. CDR3 length: 17 amino acids. The CDR3 here is CASSYNIRERFPPEQFF. Here the CDR3 DNA reads TGTGCCAGCAGTTATAATATACGCGAGAGATTCCCCCCTGAGCAGTTCTTC.

The V and J genes are TRBV20-1 and TRBJ2-2, with a weak D call TRBD2 (5 bases). V lost 6 bases and J lost 1, with 12 bases in between. In germline, CDR1 is DFQATT, CDR2 SNEGSKA (reference sequence). The CDR3 runs 14 residues. The CDR3 region is CSAVAGMNTGELFF. The CDR3 DNA reads TGCAGTGCGGTGGCCGGGATGAACACCGGGGAGCTGTTTTTT.

On this clonotype itself: This may be a read error, as it is one base from a much larger clone. The chain combines TRBV7-2 with TRBJ2-7, with no clear D. CDR3 length: 13 residues. V lost 3 bases and J 4 bases, leaving 10 bases between the germline ends. Germline V gene sequence: CDR1 SGHTA, CDR2 FQGNSA. CDR3 nucleotide sequence: TGTGCCAGCAGCTTCGCCTGGATTTACGAGCAGTACTTC. Its protein is CASSFAWIYEQYF.

About this clonotype itself: At one end, the junction sequence differs from germline, possibly due to a read error. The V gene is TRBV6-6, the J gene TRBJ1-3; D gene unclear. CDR3 length: 16 amino acids. Germline CDR1 reads MNHNY; CDR2 reads SVGAGI (reference sequence). CDR3 DNA sequence: TGTGTCAGCAGTTACGAGCCGCCGAACTCTGGAAACACCATATATTTT. Protein product: CVSSYEPPNSGNTIYF.

With respect to this clonotype: It may be a read error: a sequence one base away is much more abundant. The chain has TRBV25-1 and TRBJ2-4; 8 bases agree with TRBD1. The CDR3 spans 18 residues. CDR1 and CDR2 (germline): MGHDK, SYGVNS. CDR3 amino acids: CASSGQGPAGVARNIQYF. The CDR3, as DNA: TGTGCCAGCAGCGGACAGGGTCCTGCCGGAGTGGCCAGAAACATTCAGTACTTC.

With regard to this clonotype: Relative to the germline gene, one junction end is altered; a read error may explain this. V gene TRBV14 combines with J gene TRBJ2-3; D gene uncertain. The CDR3 runs 14 residues. Germline V lookup: CDR1 SGHDN, CDR2 FVKESK. The CDR3 nucleotides are TGTGCCAGCAAGGGTGGGATTAGCACAGATACGCGGTATTTT. Its protein product is CASKGGISTDTRYF. The whole variable domain, filled in from reference TRBV14 and TRBJ2-3, reads EAGVTQFPSHSVIEKGQTVTLRCDPISGHDNLYWYRRVMGKEIKFLLHFVKESKQDESGMPNNRFLAERTGGTYSTLKVQPAELEDSGVYFCASKGGISTDTRYFGPGTRLTVL.

A remark on this clonotype: This may stem from a read error, because a much larger clone lies one nucleotide away. The CDR3 sequence is CASSLLTAGTSIEQFF. CDR3 DNA sequence: TGTGCCAGCAGTTTACTGACAGCTGGAACGTCCATTGAGCAGTTCTTC. This chain uses TRBV28 with TRBJ2-1; D perhaps matches TRBD1 (5 bases). This CDR3 comprises 16 residues. Trimming stripped 2 bases from V and 9 bases from J, with 20 bases between. Per germline, CDR1 MDHEN and CDR2 SYDVKM. Full variable domain (remainder filled in from reference TRBV28 and TRBJ2-1): DVKVTQSSRYLVKRTGEKVFLECVQDMDHENMFWYRQDPGLGLRLIYFSYDVKMKEKGDIPEGYSVSREKKERFSLILESASTNQTSMYLCASSLLTAGTSIEQFFGPGTRLTVL.

As to this clonotype: Relative to the germline gene, one junction end is altered; a read error may explain this. The chain is built from TRBV6-5 and TRBJ1-5, with D tentatively TRBD1 (5 bases). Germline V lookup: CDR1 MNHEY, CDR2 SVGAGI. The CDR3 has 14 amino acids. The CDR3 nucleotides read TGTGCCAGCAGGCGAGTTCAGGGAGGTCAGCCCCAGCAGTTT. This encodes CASRRVQGGQPQQF.

About this clonotype itself: An end of the junction differs from the germline gene, which may be a read error. J is TRBJ2-3 and V is TRBV4-1; weak D call: TRBD1 (5 bases). The V gene's germline CDR1 is MGHRA and CDR2 YSYEKL. This CDR3 contains 14 residues. The CDR3 here is CASSSWGSADTQYF. Here the CDR3 DNA reads TGCGCTAGCAGCTCTTGGGGCAGCGCAGATACCCAGTATTTT.

Details on this clonotype: One end of the junction does not line up with germline, which may come from a read error. V and J are TRBV6-5 and TRBJ2-3; the match to TRBD2 covers 8 bases. This CDR3 is built from 18 residues. Looked up from germline, CDR1 is MNHEY and CDR2 is SVGAGI. CDR3 in amino acids: CVSSYSPSLTGGPYTQYF. The CDR3 DNA is TGTGTCAGCAGTTACTCTCCATCACTAACGGGAGGGCCGTATACGCAGTATTTT.

Points on this clonotype: The junction differs from germline at one of its ends, possibly a read error. The chain joins TRBV2 to TRBJ1-1; maybe TRBD1 (5 bases). There are 13 residues in the CDR3. CDR1 is SNHLY and CDR2 is FYNNEI in the germline V gene. This CDR3 is CAISDSGGVEALF. Written as DNA, the CDR3 is TGTGCCATCAGTGATTCGGGGGGGGTTGAAGCTCTCTTT.

There are a few counts of this clonotype. With a much larger clone just one base away, this may be a read error. The chain couples TRBV5-1 to TRBJ2-7; TRBD1 agrees at 8 bases. The CDR3 loop spans 15 amino acids. The V gene's germline CDR1 is SGHRS and CDR2 YFSETQ. J was trimmed by 5 bases and V by 6 bases; bases with no gene match: 13. The CDR3 nucleotides are TGCGCCAGCAACTCCTCCGGGACAGGCTTCCACGAGCAGTACTTC. Protein sequence: CASNSSGTGFHEQYF. The whole variable domain, filled in from reference TRBV5-1 and TRBJ2-7, reads KAGVTQTPRYLIKTRGQQVTLSCSPISGHRSVSWYQQTPGQGLQFLFEYFSETQRNKGNFPGRFSGRQFSNSRSEMNVSTLELGDSALYLCASNSSGTGFHEQYFGPGTRLTVT.

This clonotype appeared many times. J is TRBJ1-1 and V is TRBV30; weak D call: TRBD1 (6 bases). This CDR3 has 11 amino acids. Germline assignment: CDR1 GTSNPN and CDR2 SVGIG (reference sequence). V was shortened by 8 bases and J by 8 bases, with 15 bases between the two germline ends. CDR3: CARARGDEAFF. The CDR3 DNA is TGTGCCCGGGCGAGGGGGGACGAAGCTTTCTTT.

Turning to this clonotype: No conserved phenylalanine or tryptophan is present at the end of the CDR3, so a read error is the likely explanation. V is TRBV4-2 and J is TRBJ2-7, with TRBD2 identical over 8 bases. With V trimmed by 1 base and J by 4 bases, 9 bases remained unmatched. Per the germline V gene, CDR1 is LGHNA and CDR2 is YNFKEQ. The CDR3 is 16 amino acids. CDR3 protein: CASSQARSSGTYEQYL. The CDR3 DNA reads as TGTGCCAGCAGCCAAGCTCGGAGTAGCGGGACTTACGAGCAGTACCTC.

In regard to this clonotype: A junction end diverges from the germline sequence, so it may reflect a read error. The chain combines TRBV5-1 with TRBJ2-5, with 7 bases identical to TRBD1. CDR3 length equals 16 residues. CDR1 SGHRS and CDR2 YFSETQ come from the germline V gene. The CDR3 bases are TGCGCCACCAGCATGCCTCCGGGACAGTCGGCGGAGACCCAGAACTTC. Amino acids: CATSMPPGQSAETQNF.